The 3 T cell receptor beta chains below all came from one sample that was sequenced in a study of blood T cell repertoires in COVID-19. Sequencing used immunoSEQ multiplex PCR; TCRdb keeps in-frame clones, though not all of them. The data show about 180,000 clones, 88% seen once. What was sequenced was PBMCs or T cells enriched from blood (not recorded which). The receptors derive from a young woman who had recovered from COVID-19.

The J gene is TRBJ2-5, the V gene TRBV9; 7 nucleotides line up with TRBD1. V was clipped by 6 bases and J by 1 base; unmatched bases: 6. Germline values: CDR1 SGDLS, CDR2 YYNGEE. The CDR3 contains 14 residues. The CDR3 loop is CASNRQGIQETQYF. The CDR3 DNA reads as TGTGCCAGCAATAGACAGGGAATCCAAGAGACCCAGTACTTC.

J is TRBJ2-7 and V is TRBV6-6; TRBD1 matches 10 bases. V shed 6 bases, J shed 3 bases, and the junction held 20 bases outside the gene matches. The germline V gene encodes CDR1 MNHNY and CDR2 SVGAGI (reference sequence). The CDR3 is 19 residues long. The chain's CDR3 is CASSSGSKPGQGTGYEQYF. The CDR3 DNA sequence: TGTGCCAGCAGCTCCGGATCTAAACCGGGACAGGGGACCGGCTACGAGCAGTACTTC.

This clone has just one count. The genes are TRBV6-7 and TRBJ2-3; 7 bases fit TRBD2. TRBV6-7 is noted as an ORF with a role that remains uncertain. With V trimmed by 5 bases and J by 0 bases, 5 bases remained unmatched. CDR3 length: 15 residues. Written as DNA, the CDR3 is TGTGCCAGCAGTCTGGGGGGGGTGAGCACAGATACGCAGTATTTT. It codes for CASSLGGVSTDTQYF.